This T cell receptor (beta chain) was identified during a study of OX40 agonist ivuxolimab in advanced cancers. Study summary: Eligibility admitted prior anti-PD-1, anti-PD-L1 or anti-CTLA-4 therapy; roughly 39% had some. Three dose-escalation patients had partial responses: one with hepatocellular carcinoma and two with cutaneous melanoma. Study findings and constraints: Averaged across samples, CD8+ T cells carried more expanded clones than CD4+ did.

Assay: immunoSEQ multiplex PCR; the TCRdb copy retains only in-frame clones and omits some. This repertoire shows more than 65,000 clones, about 86% found once; its top ten account for around 2.4%. The germline V gene encodes CDR1 SGHNT and CDR2 YYREEE (reference sequence). Trimming pared 5 bases from V and 8 bases from J, leaving 17 bases between. This CDR3 region has 15 residues. About this clone: The antigen remains undetermined.

This sequence originates from an adult with an advanced solid tumor such as melanoma, head and neck, liver or kidney cancer. Sequencing used CD4+ or CD8+ T cells sorted from blood, obtained in a trial of the OX40 agonist ivuxolimab. The chain links TRBV5-4 to TRBJ1-6; D call uncertain. The CDR3 nucleotides are TGTGCCAGCAGTACCCGGGGAGGTGGGGATTCACCCCTCCACTTT. Translation: CASSTRGGGDSPLHF.